The 27 T cell receptor beta chains given below trace back to one sample, sequenced in a study of Graves' ophthalmopathy and Graves' hyperthyroidism. Researchers took RNA transcripts and amplified TCR beta CDR3 regions from them. Second-round multiplex PCR followed a first-round RT-PCR using HTBI primers. One entry per CDR3 protein, called by TCRdb with MiXCR from the multiplex PCR reads. This table holds 650,000 to 900,000 distinct CDR3 sequences, 40% found once. The sample comprised peripheral blood. All receptors derive from an adult man with Graves' ophthalmopathy.

The genes are TRBV6-1 and TRBJ1-3; D not certain. In germline, CDR1 is MNHNS, CDR2 SASEGT. CDR3 length: 16 residues. V dropped 5 bases and J dropped 0 bases, with 14 bases sitting between them. The CDR3 spells CASSYLRWHSGNTIYF. As DNA, the CDR3 is TGTGCCAGCAGTTACCTACGCTGGCACTCTGGAAACACCATATATTTT.

Details on this clonotype: The junction shows a germline mismatch at one end, possibly a read error. V gene TRBV15 combines with J gene TRBJ1-2, with D possibly being TRBD1 (6 bases). The CDR3 covers 14 residues. CDR1 LNHNV and CDR2 YYDKDF come from the germline V gene (reference sequence). This chain's CDR3 is CVTSRGTTNYGYTF. Written as DNA, the CDR3 is TGTGTCACCAGCAGAGGGACAACTAACTATGGCTACACCTTC.

The chain couples TRBV12-3 or TRBV12-4 to TRBJ1-1, with 9 bases fitting TRBD1. The CDR3 extends over 16 amino acids. V gave up 3 bases and J gave up 8 bases; unmatched junction bases: 13. CDR3 loop: CASSFGWDRDRAEAFF. The CDR3 nucleotides are TGTGCCAGCAGTTTTGGGTGGGACCGGGACAGGGCGGAAGCTTTCTTT.

The V and J genes are TRBV25-1 and TRBJ1-2; weak D call: TRBD1 (6 bases). The CDR3 runs to 13 residues. The ends were cut back, 1 base at V and 12 bases at J, with 15 bases in the middle. The germline gives CDR1 MGHDK, CDR2 SYGVNS. DNA of the CDR3: TGTGCCAGCAGTGAATCACAGGGAGGTGGAAACACCTTC. Its protein is CASSESQGGGNTF.

The J gene is TRBJ1-6, the V gene TRBV6-5; D is possibly TRBD1 (6 bases). This CDR3 is built from 13 residues. V was clipped by 7 bases and J by 8 bases, with 12 bases between them. The germline V gene encodes CDR1 MNHEY and CDR2 SVGAGI. CDR3 sequence (DNA): TGTGCCAGCAACAGGGCGACGGATTCACCCCTCCACTTT. This encodes CASNRATDSPLHF.

The chain couples TRBV7-9 to TRBJ1-2; 9 bases are shared with TRBD1. The V gene end was trimmed by 3 bases and the J gene end by 5 bases; junction bases not matched to a gene: 10. Per germline, CDR1 SEHNR and CDR2 FQNEAQ (reference sequence). The CDR3 is 16 amino acids. CDR3 in amino acids: CASSLDRTGAIYGYTF. CDR3 DNA sequence: TGTGCCAGCAGCTTGGACCGGACAGGGGCGATATATGGCTACACCTTC.

About this clonotype itself: A much larger clone differs from this one at a single base, so this may be a read error. The CDR3 spells CSAGRITGSPGNTIYF. The CDR3 region has the DNA TGCAGCGCCGGTCGAATTACAGGGAGCCCTGGAAACACCATATATTTT. This chain joins TRBV29-1 and TRBJ1-3; D might be TRBD1 (6 bases). V lost 7 bases and J lost 2, with 21 bases in between. This CDR3 is built from 16 residues. The germline CDR1 and CDR2 sequences are SQVTM and ANQGSEA.

With regard to this clonotype: At one end, the junction sequence differs from germline, possibly due to a read error. This chain joins TRBV10-3 and TRBJ2-5; tentative D call: TRBD2 (6 bases). Germline values: CDR1 ENHRY, CDR2 SYGVKD. The CDR3 length is 16 residues. CDR3 DNA: TGTGCCAGCAGTTACAATCCCGGGGGTCTCCAAGAGACCCAGTACTTC. Protein product: CASSYNPGGLQETQYF.

This clonotype was detected only a few times. This chain connects TRBV10-2 to TRBJ2-5; 10 bases align to TRBD2. The CDR3 extends over 18 amino acids. Trimming cost V 4 bases and J 1 base; bases outside gene matches: 12. Germline-derived CDR1 and CDR2 are WSHSY and SAAADI. The CDR3 DNA is TGCGCCAGCAGTGCGGGGAGCGGGAGGGCCAGATTCCAAGAGACCCAGTACTTC. Its protein is CASSAGSGRARFQETQYF.

The chain couples TRBV19 to TRBJ2-2; TRBD2 might be the D (5 bases). Germline V CDR1 and CDR2: LNHDA, SQIVND (reference sequence). Trimming took off 5 bases at V and 0 bases at J, with 16 bases between the two ends. The CDR3 loop spans 17 amino acids. CDR3 coding DNA: TGTGCCAGTAGTCCAAAGCGGCGGATTTCGAACACCGGGGAGCTGTTTTTT. This encodes CASSPKRRISNTGELFF.

The J gene is TRBJ2-5, the V gene TRBV19; a possible D gene is TRBD2 (6 bases). The CDR3 is 14 residues long. V shed 9 bases and J shed 2 bases, with 16 bases lying between them. The germline V gene encodes CDR1 LNHDA and CDR2 SQIVND (reference sequence). CDR3 sequence (DNA): TGTGCCAGCAGCCGGGACTCACATCAAGAGACCCAGTACTTC. This encodes CASSRDSHQETQYF.

The chain links TRBV15 to TRBJ2-7; the match to TRBD1 covers 8 bases. Germline CDR1 is LNHNV and CDR2 is YYDKDF (reference sequence). The ends lost 3 bases at V and 4 bases at J; junction bases unmatched: 8. The CDR3 has 15 amino acids. The CDR3 nucleotides are TGTGCCACCAGCAGCGACCGACAGGGGCTGTACGAGCAGTACTTC. This sequence encodes CATSSDRQGLYEQYF.

This clonotype came up many times. V usage is TRBV29-1 and J usage is TRBJ2-7, with a possible D match to TRBD2 (6 bases). The germline gives CDR1 SQVTM, CDR2 ANQGSEA. V was clipped by 4 bases and J by 2 bases, with 18 bases between them. The CDR3 has 15 amino acids. CDR3 region: CSVGGEDGLTYEQYF. CDR3 in DNA: TGCAGCGTTGGTGGGGAGGACGGTTTGACCTACGAGCAGTACTTC.

This clonotype showed up many times. The V call is TRBV10-3, the J call TRBJ2-7; a weak D match, TRBD2 (6 bases). The CDR3 has 12 amino acids. The V end lost 6 bases, the J end lost 3 bases, and 9 bases lay between the germline ends. CDR1 and CDR2 (germline): ENHRY, SYGVKD. The CDR3 DNA reads as TGTGCCATCAGCCGGGAGATCTACGAGCAGTACTTC. As protein: CAISREIYEQYF.

Points on this clonotype: The conserved closing phenylalanine or tryptophan is absent in this CDR3, likely reflecting a read error. Because the CDR3's place on the DNA is in doubt, the DNA is left out and the CDR3 is given as listed by TCRdb. This chain connects TRBV29-1 to TRBJ1-4; the DNA was not compared with TRBD1, the D call given in the table. CDR1 and CDR2 (germline): SQVTM, ANQGSEA. The CDR3 has 12 residues if both end residues are counted. The CDR3 reads CSVRELGQGIVD.

The V and J genes are TRBV29-1 and TRBJ2-6; 7 nucleotides line up with TRBD2. The CDR3 runs to 14 residues. Germline V CDR1 and CDR2: SQVTM, ANQGSEA. The DNA for the CDR3 is TGCAGTTACGGCGGGAGCTCTGGGGCCAACGTCCTGACTTTC. Translated, it gives CSYGGSSGANVLTF.

The rearrangement uses TRBV12-3 or TRBV12-4 and TRBJ1-1, with D tentatively TRBD1 (6 bases). CDR3 size: 16 residues. Trimming took off 6 bases at V and 1 base at J, with 18 bases between the two ends. The CDR3 nucleotides are TGTGCCAGCAGGCTTAACCCGCCGACAGGGAACACTGAAGCTTTCTTT. This codes for CASRLNPPTGNTEAFF.

The sample holds many counts of this clonotype. The DNA of the CDR3 is TGTGCCAGCAGCTGGGGGACAGAGTTCATTAGCAATCAGCCCCAGCATTTT. Amino acid sequence: CASSWGTEFISNQPQHF. This chain joins TRBV7-6 and TRBJ1-5; TRBD1 aligns across 7 bases. Germline CDR1 is SGHVS and CDR2 is FNYEAQ. The CDR3 runs to 17 residues. The V and J ends lost 4 bases and 0 bases, in that order; junction bases with no gene match: 9.

V and J are TRBV7-2 and TRBJ1-5; possibly TRBD1 for D (5 bases). This CDR3 region has 17 residues. Germline V gene sequence: CDR1 SGHTA, CDR2 FQGNSA. Trimming removed 5 bases from V and 4 bases from J, with 21 bases in between. The CDR3 sequence is CASSQDWDGRMNQPQHF. CDR3 sequence (DNA): TGTGCCAGCAGCCAAGATTGGGACGGCAGGATGAATCAGCCCCAGCATTTT.

This clonotype came up a few times. The chain has TRBV20-1 and TRBJ1-1; a possible D gene is TRBD1 (5 bases). The CDR3 extends over 15 amino acids. V was cut by 1 base and J by 6 bases, with 18 bases left in between. CDR1 is DFQATT, CDR2 SNEGSKA, per germline (reference sequence). CDR3 coding DNA: TGCAGTGCTAGAGTTGGAGGGACTAACGGCCCTGAAGCTTTCTTT. It codes for CSARVGGTNGPEAFF.

This clonotype was seen many times. V gene TRBV9 combines with J gene TRBJ1-3; D uncertain. Per germline, CDR1 SGDLS and CDR2 YYNGEE. CDR3 length: 15 residues. V gave up 4 bases and J gave up 2 bases, with 13 bases separating them. CDR3 bases: TGTGCCAGCAGCCCGTCCGGTTCCGCTGGAAACACCATATATTTT. Translating it yields CASSPSGSAGNTIYF. Full variable domain (missing parts from reference TRBV9 and TRBJ1-3): DSGVTQTPKHLITATGQRVTLRCSPRSGDLSVYWYQQSLDQGLQFLIQYYNGEERAKGNILERFSAQQFPDLHSELNLSSLELGDSALYFCASSPSGSAGNTIYFGEGSWLTVV.

The chain links TRBV5-8 to TRBJ1-3; no clear D. V was trimmed by 4 bases and J by 0 bases, leaving 5 bases between them. The germline V gene has CDR1 SGHTS and CDR2 YDEGEE. The CDR3 is 13 amino acids. Here the CDR3 reads CASSSSSGNTIYF. CDR3 bases: TGTGCCAGCAGCAGCAGCTCTGGAAACACCATATATTTT.

The J gene is TRBJ2-5, the V gene TRBV15; a weak D match, TRBD2 (7 bases). Germline loops: CDR1 LNHNV, CDR2 YYDKDF (reference sequence). This CDR3 region has 14 residues. Trimming cost V 3 bases and J 5 bases, with 13 bases left between them. CDR3 nucleotide sequence: TGTGCCACCAGCAGGGGGGGGGCCCAGGAGACCCAGTACTTC. As protein: CATSRGGAQETQYF.

The chain combines TRBV7-9 with TRBJ1-3, with D uncertain. The CDR3 runs 12 residues. The germline CDR1 and CDR2 sequences are SEHNR and FQNEAQ (reference sequence). The ends were cut back, 11 bases at V and 1 base at J, with 9 bases in the middle. The CDR3 here is CAWSTSGNTIYF. CDR3 DNA sequence: TGTGCCTGGAGTACATCTGGAAACACCATATATTTT.

In this sample, this clonotype turned up a few times. The junction differs from germline at one of its ends, possibly a read error. The chain combines TRBV24-1 with TRBJ1-5; D is possibly TRBD1 (5 bases). Germline V gives CDR1 KGHDR, CDR2 SFDVKD. The CDR3 runs 16 residues. DNA for the CDR3: TGTGCCAGCAGTTTAGCGGGGGGGGGAGGCAATCAGCCCCAGCATTTT. Protein: CASSLAGGGGNQPQHF.

V is TRBV19 and J is TRBJ1-2, with 8 bases lining up with TRBD1. This CDR3 contains 15 residues. V gave up 6 bases and J gave up 4 bases; unmatched junction bases: 10. In germline, CDR1 is LNHDA, CDR2 SQIVND (reference sequence). The CDR3 protein is CASRRGTGQAYGYTF. The CDR3 DNA is TGTGCCAGTAGAAGAGGAACGGGACAGGCCTATGGCTACACCTTC.

V usage is TRBV20-1 and J usage is TRBJ2-7, with D perhaps matching TRBD1 or TRBD2 (7 bases each). V was trimmed by 6 bases and J by 6 bases, leaving 18 bases between them. Per germline, CDR1 DFQATT and CDR2 SNEGSKA (reference sequence). The CDR3 is 13 amino acids. The chain's CDR3 is CSAPGGDGGEQYF. As DNA, the CDR3 is TGCAGTGCCCCAGGGGGGGACGGAGGCGAGCAGTACTTC.